The 18 T cell receptor beta chains below come from one sample, sequenced in a study of blood T cell repertoires in COVID-19. The data were produced by immunoSEQ multiplex PCR, yet TCRdb's version contains in-frame clones alone and is incomplete. The profile shows roughly 180,000 clones, roughly 84% of them singletons. Sequencing input: PBMCs or T cells enriched from blood (not recorded which). Receptors were obtained from a man in his 60s who had recovered from COVID-19.

This clone was counted only a few times. This chain uses TRBV28 with TRBJ2-1; TRBD2 matches at 15 bases. There are 17 residues in the CDR3. CDR1 and CDR2 from the germline V gene are MDHEN and SYDVKM. The ends lost 5 bases at V and 4 bases at J; junction bases unmatched: 6. CDR3 DNA sequence: TGTGCCAGCAGTCCTCGGACTAGCGGGGGGGGATACAATGAGCAGTTCTTC. This encodes CASSPRTSGGGYNEQFF. Full variable domain (remainder filled in from reference TRBV28 and TRBJ2-1): DVKVTQSSRYLVKRTGEKVFLECVQDMDHENMFWYRQDPGLGLRLIYFSYDVKMKEKGDIPEGYSVSREKKERFSLILESASTNQTSMYLCASSPRTSGGGYNEQFFGPGTRLTVL.

This sequence joins TRBV5-4 and TRBJ2-3; 7 nucleotides align to TRBD2. In germline, CDR1 is SGHNT, CDR2 YYREEE (reference sequence). J gave up 5 bases and V 2 bases, and 8 bases lay outside the gene matches. CDR3 length equals 15 residues. CDR3 coding DNA: TGTGCCAGCAGCTTCGGCGGGGGAGGGGTAGATACGCAGTATTTT. This encodes CASSFGGGGVDTQYF.

The rearrangement joins TRBV18 to TRBJ2-3; D is unclear. The CDR3 spans 16 residues. CDR1 KGHSH and CDR2 LQKENI come from the germline V gene. V was cut by 1 base and J by 0 bases, with 11 bases left in between. CDR3 residues: CASSPQRQISTDTQYF. The CDR3 bases are TGTGCCAGCTCACCACAGCGCCAGATAAGCACAGATACGCAGTATTTT.

The chain links TRBV2 to TRBJ1-5; no firm D call. The CDR3 runs 14 residues. V shed 6 bases and J shed 4 bases, with 13 bases lying between them. CDR1 is SNHLY, CDR2 FYNNEI, per germline. The CDR3: CASRRESGNQPQHF. Written as DNA, the CDR3 is TGTGCCAGCAGGAGGGAATCAGGAAATCAGCCCCAGCATTTT. Full variable domain (outside the CDR3, taken from reference TRBV2 and TRBJ1-5): EPEVTQTPSHQVTQMGQEVILRCVPISNHLYFYWYRQILGQKVEFLVSFYNNEISEKSEIFDDQFSVERPDGSNFTLKIRSTKLEDSAMYFCASRRESGNQPQHFGDGTRLSIL.

The CDR3 region has the DNA TGTGCCAGCAGGACGGGACAACTGAACACTGAAGCTTTCTTT. Translating it yields CASRTGQLNTEAFF. The chain uses TRBV2 and TRBJ1-1; D is possibly TRBD1 (6 bases). Germline V CDR1 and CDR2: SNHLY, FYNNEI. The CDR3 is made up of 14 amino acids. The V end lost 6 bases, the J end lost 0 bases, and 11 bases lay between the germline ends.

The chain links TRBV7-2 to TRBJ1-2, with D possibly being TRBD1 (5 bases). V was shortened by 0 bases and J by 12 bases, with 17 bases between the two germline ends. This CDR3 contains 14 residues. CDR1 is SGHTA, CDR2 FQGNSA, per germline. The CDR3 here is CASSLADRGWGDTF. DNA for the CDR3: TGTGCCAGCAGCTTAGCTGACAGAGGATGGGGCGACACCTTC. Based on the CDR3 plus reference TRBV7-2 and TRBJ1-2, the full variable domain is GAGVSQSPSNKVTEKGKDVELRCDPISGHTALYWYRQSLGQGLEFLIYFQGNSAPDKSGLPSDRFSAERTGGSVSTLTIQRTQQEDSAVYLCASSLADRGWGDTFGSGTRLTVV.

This chain connects TRBV9 to TRBJ2-3; a possible D gene is TRBD1 (6 bases). CDR1 and CDR2 (germline): SGDLS, YYNGEE. Trimming removed 4 bases from V and 2 bases from J, with 14 bases in between. The CDR3 consists of 15 residues. The DNA for the CDR3 is TGTGCCAGCAGCTTAGGACAGCGAATCACAGATACGCAGTATTTT. Its protein is CASSLGQRITDTQYF.

This clone appeared once. Within the sample, other DNA sequences also encode this same CDR3. The chain employs TRBV19 and TRBJ2-1; the D gene is possibly TRBD2 (5 bases). Trimming took 3 bases from V and 0 from J, leaving 9 bases between them. Germline assignment: CDR1 LNHDA and CDR2 SQIVND (reference sequence). The CDR3 extends over 15 amino acids. This chain's CDR3 is CASSISGSSYNEQFF. The CDR3 DNA follows: TGTGCCAGTAGTATTAGTGGGAGCTCCTACAATGAGCAGTTCTTC.

The rearrangement links TRBV5-1 to TRBJ1-1, with a possible D match to TRBD1 (6 bases). Germline loops: CDR1 SGHRS, CDR2 YFSETQ. Trimming pared 1 base from V and 7 bases from J, leaving 14 bases between. This CDR3 is 14 amino acids long. The CDR3 DNA reads as TGCGCCAGCAGCTTGAGGCAGGGGCTTGGTGAAGCTTTCTTT. Translated: CASSLRQGLGEAFF.

The chain combines TRBV19 with TRBJ1-2, with unresolved D. With 0 bases removed from V and 0 bases from J, the gap between germline ends came to 5 bases. The CDR3 has 14 residues. The germline gives CDR1 LNHDA, CDR2 SQIVND (reference sequence). The CDR3 sequence is CASSIDRTNYGYTF. DNA of the CDR3: TGTGCCAGTAGTATAGACAGGACTAACTATGGCTACACCTTC. Variable domain in full (rest from reference TRBV19 and TRBJ1-2): DGGITQSPKYLFRKEGQNVTLSCEQNLNHDAMYWYRQDPGQGLRLIYYSQIVNDFQKGDIAEGYSVSREKKESFPLTVTSAQKNPTAFYLCASSIDRTNYGYTFGSGTRLTVV.

This chain uses TRBV5-1 with TRBJ2-1, with D perhaps TRBD1 (6 bases). The CDR3 has 13 amino acids. Trimming removed 4 bases at V and 8 bases at J, with 13 bases between. Per the germline V gene, CDR1 is SGHRS and CDR2 is YFSETQ. The DNA of the CDR3 is TGCGCCAGCAGCAAAAACAGGGTAGATGAGCAGTTCTTC. Translating it yields CASSKNRVDEQFF.

The chain links TRBV4-1 to TRBJ1-2; 9 nucleotides match TRBD1. Germline V lookup: CDR1 MGHRA, CDR2 YSYEKL. The CDR3 loop spans 17 amino acids. J was trimmed by 5 bases and V by 3 bases; bases with no gene match: 13. The CDR3 here is CASSQQPYPGQGYGYTF. DNA of the CDR3: TGCGCCAGCAGCCAGCAACCTTACCCGGGACAGGGTTATGGCTACACCTTC.

This clone showed up just once. The CDR3 reads CAWSPQGTGFRIGYTF. Written as DNA, the CDR3 is TGTGCCTGGAGTCCCCAAGGGACAGGATTTCGAATTGGCTACACCTTC. The gene calls are TRBV30 and TRBJ1-2, with TRBD1 identical over 8 bases. Germline values: CDR1 GTSNPN, CDR2 SVGIG (reference sequence). CDR3 length: 16 residues. With 2 bases clipped from V and 7 bases from J, the junction kept 15 bases outside the gene matches.

The CDR3 loop is CASSLAFERGTYTDTQYF. The DNA for the CDR3 is TGTGCCAGCAGCTTAGCGTTTGAGCGGGGGACCTACACAGATACGCAGTATTTT. The chain has TRBV7-8 and TRBJ2-3; 8 positions agree with TRBD2. CDR3 length equals 18 residues. The V segment lost 0 bases and the J segment 2 bases; nucleotides outside the gene matches: 10. CDR1 and CDR2 (germline): SGHVS, FQNEAQ.

The chain recombines TRBV5-1 with TRBJ2-3; a weak D match, TRBD2 (5 bases). Germline CDR1 SGHRS, CDR2 YFSETQ. Trimming took off 0 bases at V and 1 base at J, with 15 bases between the two ends. The CDR3 runs 17 residues. Here the CDR3 reads CASSLGGPTRGTDTQYF. The CDR3, as DNA: TGCGCCAGCAGCTTGGGTGGGCCCACGAGGGGCACAGATACGCAGTATTTT.

The chain uses TRBV7-3 and TRBJ2-3; 10 bases match TRBD2. Germline V gene data show CDR1 as SGHTA and CDR2 as FQGTGA. This CDR3 is 16 amino acids long. V lost 11 bases and J lost 1; bases outside the gene matches: 12. In DNA, the CDR3 is TGTGCCTCAGCTTATACTAGCGGGATGGGCACAGATACGCAGTATTTT. Its protein is CASAYTSGMGTDTQYF.

This clone has just one count. This rearrangement joins TRBV5-8 to TRBJ2-3; 15 bases are a match to TRBD2. Losses at the gene ends were 4 bases for V and 3 bases for J; bases not matched to a gene: 9. Germline V gives CDR1 SGHTS, CDR2 YDEGEE. The CDR3 runs to 18 residues. The CDR3, as DNA: TGTGCCAGCAGCCGCGGACTAGCGGGGGGGCCTAAGACAGATACGCAGTATTTT. Translation gives CASSRGLAGGPKTDTQYF.

CDR3 protein: CASSRQMNTEAFF. In DNA form, the CDR3 reads TGTGCCAGCAGCCGACAAATGAACACTGAAGCTTTCTTT. The chain uses TRBV7-2 and TRBJ1-1; D unclear. Between the trimmed V and J ends, which lost 5 bases and 0 bases, there was a span of 7 bases. CDR1 SGHTA and CDR2 FQGNSA come from the germline V gene. CDR3 length: 13 residues.